The rows below give T cell receptor beta chains drawn from one sample of a study of T cell responses to AZD1222 COVID-19 vaccine. The table came from immunoSEQ multiplex PCR; TCRdb's copy has only in-frame clones and leaves some out. The profile shows 100,000 to 140,000 clones, 92% of them singletons. Sequenced material: peripheral blood, taken 28 days after the second AZD1222 dose. The receptors were gathered from an adult who received the AZD1222 COVID-19 vaccine. Both conserved end residues are part of each CDR3. The D gene is left open where the match is weak. For some rows the clone size is stated as once, few or many, or as a class when expanded; others skip it.

TRBJ1-2 TRBV19 NA TRBD1 CASEGTEDYGYTF TGTGCCAGTGAAGGGACAGAAGACTATGGCTACACCTTC
TRBJ1-6 TRBV5-4 NA NA CASSLALNSPLHF TGTGCCAGCAGCTTGGCGCTGAATTCACCCCTCCACTTT
TRBJ1-1 TRBV27 NA NA CASIERWGMNTEAFF TGTGCCAGCATCGAGCGTTGGGGAATGAACACTGAAGCTTTCTTT
TRBJ1-6 TRBV4-1 NA NA CASSQDTGAMYSPLHF TGCGCCAGCAGCCAAGATACGGGGGCTATGTATTCACCCCTCCACTTT
TRBJ1-2 TRBV6-4 NA NA CASSPKATGERGYTF TGTGCCAGCAGTCCGAAAGCGACGGGTGAGCGGGGCTACACCTTC
TRBJ1-5 TRBV30 NA NA CAWSVPLGEFGGYSNQPQHF TGTGCCTGGAGTGTACCTCTCGGGGAGTTCGGCGGCTATAGCAATCAGCCCCAGCATTTT
TRBJ2-1 TRBV12-3/TRBV12-4 NA NA CAIGSGYNEQFF TGTGCCATCGGGAGTGGCTACAATGAGCAGTTCTTC
TRBJ2-7 TRBV19 NA NA CASSIQGHDEQYF TGTGCCAGTAGTATTCAGGGTCATGACGAGCAGTACTTC
TRBJ1-6 TRBV10-2 NA NA CASSENGDFSPNSPLHF TGCGCCAGCAGTGAGAACGGGGATTTCTCCCCTAATTCACCCCTCCACTTT
TRBJ1-2 TRBV16 NA NA CASSLGPAVRGYTF TGTGCCAGCAGCCTTGGACCCGCAGTTCGTGGCTACACCTTC
TRBJ2-4 TRBV15 NA NA CATSLGAGAKNIQYF TGTGCCACCAGCTTGGGGGCGGGAGCCAAAAACATTCAGTACTTC
TRBJ2-5 TRBV21-1 NA NA CASRASGGNQETQYF TGTGCCAGCAGGGCTAGCGGGGGGAACCAAGAGACCCAGTACTTC
TRBJ2-1 TRBV10-1 NA TRBD1 CASSELSQGVHEQFF TGCGCCAGCAGTGAGCTCTCACAGGGGGTCCATGAGCAGTTCTTC
TRBJ2-3 TRBV5-1 NA NA CASSPGAQGIPRDTQYF TGCGCCAGCAGCCCCGGGGCCCAGGGGATCCCGAGAGATACGCAGTATTTT
TRBJ1-3 TRBV18 NA NA CASSPAGSWSSGNTIYF TGTGCCAGCTCACCCGCGGGTTCGTGGAGCTCTGGAAACACCATATATTTT
TRBJ2-5 TRBV3-1/TRBV3-2 NA NA CASSQTKTQYF TGTGCCAGCAGCCAAACGAAGACCCAGTACTTC
TRBJ2-6 TRBV30 NA NA CAWSPLTGEGGANVLTF TGTGCCTGGAGCCCCCTAACAGGGGAGGGTGGGGCCAACGTCCTGACTTTC
TRBJ2-5 TRBV7-2 NA NA CASRATRSVETQYF TGTGCCAGCAGAGCTACTAGATCGGTAGAGACCCAGTACTTC
TRBJ2-1 TRBV11-1 NA TRBD2 CASSAPGTSGNDEQFF TGTGCCAGCAGCGCACCCGGGACTAGCGGGAACGATGAGCAGTTCTTC
TRBJ1-5 TRBV28 once NA CATVDLFSNQPQHF TGTGCCACCGTGGACCTATTTAGCAATCAGCCCCAGCATTTT
TRBJ2-1 TRBV25-1 NA NA CASSAGGSGSNEQFF TGTGCCAGCAGTGCAGGGGGGTCGGGGTCCAATGAGCAGTTCTTC
TRBJ2-1 TRBV5-1 few TRBD1 CASSLDGQGGAEQFF TGCGCCAGCAGCTTGGATGGACAGGGGGGTGCTGAGCAGTTCTTC
TRBJ2-7 TRBV30 NA NA CACESGDRYF TGTGCCTGTGAATCCGGGGATCGGTACTTC
TRBJ2-3 TRBV5-4 NA NA CASSFTGKDTQYF TGTGCCAGCAGCTTTACAGGGAAGGATACGCAGTATTTT
TRBJ1-1 TRBV19 NA NA CASSIGTANTEAFF TGTGCCAGTAGTATAGGGACGGCGAACACTGAAGCTTTCTTT
TRBJ2-1 TRBV7-9 once TRBD2 CASSLGLAGGSSYNEQFF TGTGCCAGCAGCTTAGGCCTAGCGGGAGGGAGCTCCTACAATGAGCAGTTCTTC
TRBJ1-1 TRBV7-9 NA TRBD1 CASSLQGGGGTEAFF TGTGCCAGCAGCTTACAGGGGGGCGGCGGCACTGAAGCTTTCTTT
TRBJ1-4 TRBV6-5 NA NA CASSYSGATNEKLFF TGTGCCAGCAGTTACTCTGGAGCAACTAATGAAAAACTGTTTTTT
TRBJ2-3 TRBV9 NA NA CASSVRTSTDTQYF TGTGCCAGCAGCGTTAGGACTAGCACAGATACGCAGTATTTT
TRBJ1-3 TRBV5-1 NA TRBD1 CASSLGQGPSGNTIYF TGCGCCAGCAGCTTGGGACAGGGGCCCTCTGGAAACACCATATATTTT
TRBJ1-3 TRBV5-1 NA NA CASSSDNRNTIYF TGCGCCAGCAGCTCGGACAATCGAAACACCATATATTTT
TRBJ2-5 TRBV3-1/TRBV3-2 NA NA CASSHYETQYF TGTGCCAGCAGCCATTATGAGACCCAGTACTTC
TRBJ1-5 TRBV6-2/TRBV6-3 NA NA CASSVLPRGDNQPQHF TGTGCCAGCAGTGTACTCCCCCGGGGAGATAATCAGCCCCAGCATTTT